This T cell receptor beta chain was found in a study of T cell responses to AZD1222 COVID-19 vaccine. Regarding the study as a whole: Nearly half of spike-specific TCRs reportedly go after variant regions that carry no mutations. Two AZD1222 doses significantly raised spike-specific TCR breadth and depth over controls. Baseline seropositivity characterized only six or seven AZD1222 recipients. All repertoire sampling was performed exclusively after the peak T cell response.

Sequencing was performed with immunoSEQ multiplex PCR; in TCRdb, only in-frame clones are kept and a portion is missing. The table lists 90,000 to 100,000 clones, 88% of them singletons. This CDR3 comprises 13 residues. The germline CDR1 and CDR2 sequences are MDHEN and SYDVKM. Trimming removed 7 bases at V and 3 bases at J, with 12 bases between. Concerning this clone itself: Its antigen is unidentified.

The J gene is TRBJ1-2, the V gene TRBV28; D possibly corresponds to TRBD1 (6 bases). The TCR sequence derives from an adult who received the AZD1222 COVID-19 vaccine. Source: peripheral blood, taken 28 days after the second AZD1222 dose. CDR3 residues: CASKGGSDYGYTF. DNA of the CDR3: TGTGCCAGCAAGGGGGGTTCGGACTATGGCTACACCTTC.